Each of the 29 T cell receptor beta chains below was sequenced from the same sample in a study of OX40 agonist ivuxolimab in advanced cancers. Produced via immunoSEQ multiplex PCR; TCRdb's table is partial and in-frame only. The sample consists of 130,000 or so clones, just over 90% of them appearing once. This sample comprised CD4+ or CD8+ T cells sorted from blood, obtained in a trial of the OX40 agonist ivuxolimab. The receptors derive from an adult with an advanced solid tumor such as melanoma, head and neck, liver or kidney cancer.

The chain couples TRBV28 to TRBJ1-3; possible D gene TRBD1, 6 bases. V was cut by 4 bases and J by 6 bases, with 16 bases left in between. This CDR3 contains 15 residues. CDR1 and CDR2 (germline): MDHEN, SYDVKM. As DNA, the CDR3 is TGTGCCAGCAGTTCAAGCCGGACAGAGGAAAACACCATATATTTT. Translated, it gives CASSSSRTEENTIYF.

The chain recombines TRBV6-6 with TRBJ1-1, with TRBD1 as a possible D gene (6 bases). The germline V and J ends were trimmed by 6 bases and 7 bases, with 24 bases remaining between them. CDR1 and CDR2 (germline): MNHNY, SVGAGI (reference sequence). This CDR3 region has 16 residues. Here the CDR3 DNA reads TGTGCCAGCAGGCCCGGGACATCTACCCCCTTCGGTGAAGCTTTCTTT. Amino acids: CASRPGTSTPFGEAFF.

The table lists this clone with many counts. The chain combines TRBV4-1 with TRBJ1-3, with D unresolved. CDR1 is MGHRA and CDR2 is YSYEKL in the germline V gene. Trimming removed 1 base at V and 0 bases at J, with 13 bases between. The CDR3 has 17 amino acids. Here the CDR3 DNA reads TGCGCCAGCAGCCAAGTGGATTTGGGGTTCTCTGGAAACACCATATATTTT. It translates to CASSQVDLGFSGNTIYF.

The chain combines TRBV6-5 with TRBJ1-1; TRBD1 aligns across 9 bases. The V gene's germline CDR1 is MNHEY and CDR2 SVGAGI. The CDR3 runs 14 residues. V shed 6 bases, J shed 1 base, and the junction held 3 bases outside the gene matches. The CDR3 DNA reads TGTGCCAGCAGAAGGGGACAGGGGAACACTGAAGCTTTCTTT. Its translation is CASRRGQGNTEAFF.

The genes are TRBV11-2 and TRBJ2-7, with D possibly being TRBD2 (5 bases). Trimming took 5 bases from V and 0 from J, leaving 14 bases between them. Per the germline V gene, CDR1 is SGHAT and CDR2 is FQNNGV. CDR3 length equals 15 residues. As DNA, the CDR3 is TGTGCCAGCAGCCCCCGCGGACTTAGCTCCTACGAGCAGTACTTC. This codes for CASSPRGLSSYEQYF. Together with reference TRBV11-2 and TRBJ2-7, the CDR3 gives the full variable domain: EAGVAQSPRYKIIEKRQSVAFWCNPISGHATLYWYQQILGQGPKLLIQFQNNGVVDDSQLPKDRFSAERLKGVDSTLKIQPAKLEDSAVYLCASSPRGLSSYEQYFGPGTRLTVT.

This clone appeared a few times. The CDR3 is CASSQVGTGLEQYF. The DNA of the CDR3 is TGTGCCAGCAGCCAAGTTGGGACAGGGCTCGAGCAGTACTTC. This chain connects TRBV4-2 to TRBJ2-7; the match to TRBD1 covers 9 bases. The germline V gene encodes CDR1 LGHNA and CDR2 YNFKEQ. V lost 1 base to trimming and J lost 6 bases; unmatched junction nucleotides: 4. This CDR3 comprises 14 residues.

This chain uses TRBV28 with TRBJ2-7; 14 nucleotides align to TRBD2. V was clipped by 2 bases and J by 6 bases; unmatched bases: 9. This CDR3 spans 17 amino acids. Germline CDR1 MDHEN, CDR2 SYDVKM. In nucleotides, the CDR3 is TGTGCCAGCAGTTTACGTAGTTCGGGACTAGCGGGAGTCGAGCAGTACTTC. Protein sequence: CASSLRSSGLAGVEQYF.

The chain employs TRBV19 and TRBJ2-3; 7 nucleotides agree with TRBD1. Germline lookup yields CDR1 LNHDA and CDR2 SQIVND (reference sequence). V shed 4 bases, J shed 3 bases, and the junction held 1 base outside the gene matches. The CDR3 consists of 13 residues. In nucleotides, the CDR3 is TGTGCCAGTAGTACGACAGGGACAGATACGCAGTATTTT. Translation gives CASSTTGTDTQYF.

The chain joins TRBV7-2 to TRBJ2-1; 9 bases map to TRBD2. With 6 bases clipped from V and 6 bases from J, the junction kept 18 bases outside the gene matches. Germline V gene sequence: CDR1 SGHTA, CDR2 FQGNSA. This CDR3 region has 18 residues. The CDR3 nucleotides are TGTGCCAGCAGTTCCCCCGCGGGCGGGAGGGGAGGTCGCAATGAGCAGTTCTTC. This gives the protein CASSSPAGGRGGRNEQFF.

The chain links TRBV5-4 to TRBJ2-7; 11 bases map to TRBD1. After removal of 4 bases from V and 10 bases from J, the junction contained 7 bases not matched to a gene. There are 13 residues in the CDR3. Germline V gene lookup returns CDR1 SGHNT and CDR2 YYREEE (reference sequence). CDR3 sequence reads: CASSPGQGVGQYF. DNA of the CDR3: TGTGCCAGCAGCCCGGGACAGGGGGTAGGACAGTACTTC. Supplemented by reference TRBV5-4 and TRBJ2-7, the full variable domain reads ETGVTQSPTHLIKTRGQQVTLRCSSQSGHNTVSWYQQALGQGPQFIFQYYREEENGRGNFPPRFSGLQFPNYSSELNVNALELDDSALYLCASSPGQGVGQYFGPGTRLTVT.

The rearrangement uses TRBV27 and TRBJ2-3; maybe TRBD2 (6 bases). The V end was cut by 5 bases, the J end by 6 bases, with 21 bases between. Germline V gives CDR1 MNHEY, CDR2 SMNVEV (reference sequence). The CDR3 is made up of 16 amino acids. In DNA form, the CDR3 reads TGTGCCAGCAGTCCCCGACTAGGTGGGAAGGCTGATACGCAGTATTTT. This translates into CASSPRLGGKADTQYF.

Notes on this clone: The sample has other DNA sequences that encode this CDR3 too. The rearrangement joins TRBV30 to TRBJ2-7; the match to TRBD2 covers 8 bases. CDR3 length: 13 amino acids. Germline assignment: CDR1 GTSNPN and CDR2 SVGIG (reference sequence). J was trimmed by 0 bases and V by 3 bases; bases with no gene match: 1. Written as DNA, the CDR3 is TGTGCCTGGAGACTAGCGGCCTCCTACGAGCAGTACTTC. Translated: CAWRLAASYEQYF.

The chain couples TRBV28 to TRBJ2-7; 9 bases agree with TRBD2. V lost 7 bases and J lost 4; bases outside the gene matches: 14. CDR3 length: 16 amino acids. CDR1 and CDR2 (germline): MDHEN, SYDVKM. The CDR3 nucleotides are TGTGCCAGCACCGGTGTGGGGGCGGGAGGGCCTTACGAGCAGTACTTC. Translated: CASTGVGAGGPYEQYF.

The chain joins TRBV2 to TRBJ2-7; TRBD1 agrees at 8 bases. Unmatched junction bases numbered 8, after V lost 6 bases and J lost 7 bases. There are 13 residues in the CDR3. Germline CDR1 is SNHLY and CDR2 is FYNNEI. The CDR3 region is CASSGGQGGEQYF. CDR3 nucleotide sequence: TGTGCCAGCAGCGGCGGACAGGGTGGAGAGCAGTACTTC.

V gene TRBV27 combines with J gene TRBJ2-1, with unresolved D. V gave up 0 bases and J gave up 0 bases, with 0 bases separating them. The CDR3 runs to 13 residues. The germline V gene encodes CDR1 MNHEY and CDR2 SMNVEV (reference sequence). The CDR3 protein is CASSLSSYNEQFF. CDR3 DNA: TGTGCCAGCAGTTTATCCTCCTACAATGAGCAGTTCTTC.

The gene calls are TRBV4-3 and TRBJ2-1; TRBD1 aligns across 10 bases. CDR1 and CDR2 from the germline V gene are LGHNA and YSLEER. The CDR3 loop spans 16 amino acids. V trimming: 1 base; J trimming: 4 bases; junction bases outside the gene matches: 4. This CDR3 reads CASSQADRGRYNEQFF. CDR3 nucleotides: TGCGCCAGCAGCCAAGCTGACAGGGGGCGATACAATGAGCAGTTCTTC.

The chain links TRBV28 to TRBJ2-3, with TRBD1 identical over 7 bases. The CDR3 is 17 residues long. The germline V gene has CDR1 MDHEN and CDR2 SYDVKM. After removal of 2 bases from V and 6 bases from J, the junction contained 14 bases not matched to a gene. The CDR3 reads CASSLRGTASHRDTQYF. The DNA of the CDR3 is TGTGCCAGCAGTTTAAGAGGGACAGCGTCCCACCGGGATACGCAGTATTTT.

The V and J genes are TRBV18 and TRBJ1-2, with D maybe TRBD1 (5 bases). V lost 3 bases to trimming and J lost 4 bases, with 15 bases between them. The germline gives CDR1 KGHSH, CDR2 LQKENI. The CDR3 is 15 amino acids. DNA for the CDR3: TGTGCCAGCTCACCCACGACAGTGACCTCCTATGGCTACACCTTC. Translated: CASSPTTVTSYGYTF.

This chain links TRBV5-1 with TRBJ2-1; 12 bases align to TRBD2. The CDR3 loop spans 15 amino acids. Trimming took 7 bases from V and 7 from J; bases not matched to a gene: 9. Germline V gene sequence: CDR1 SGHRS, CDR2 YFSETQ. CDR3 region: CASCTLAGGSNEQFF. The CDR3 DNA follows: TGCGCCAGCTGCACACTAGCGGGAGGAAGTAATGAGCAGTTCTTC.

In DNA, the CDR3 is TGTGCTAGTGGTTTGAGACAGGGGGCGCGGAACACCGGGGAGCTGTTTTTT. Translated: CASGLRQGARNTGELFF. The chain links TRBV12-5 to TRBJ2-2; TRBD1 matches 10 bases. Germline CDR1 reads LGHNT; CDR2 reads FRNRAP. With 2 bases clipped from V and 1 base from J, the junction kept 4 bases outside the gene matches. This CDR3 is built from 17 residues.

This rearrangement joins TRBV11-2 to TRBJ2-2; 10 bases fit TRBD2. V trimming: 5 bases; J trimming: 3 bases; junction bases outside the gene matches: 12. Germline CDR1 is SGHAT and CDR2 is FQNNGV. The CDR3 is 18 residues long. The CDR3 coding sequence is TGTGCCAGCAGCCCAGCGGTCGGTAGCGGGAGGTACACCGGGGAGCTGTTTTTT. This encodes CASSPAVGSGRYTGELFF.

The V call is TRBV2, the J call TRBJ2-5; D may be TRBD2 (5 bases). V was pared by 6 bases and J by 5 bases, with 19 bases between. The CDR3 covers 15 residues. CDR1 SNHLY and CDR2 FYNNEI come from the germline V gene. The CDR3 sequence is CASSDQRGGIETQYF. DNA of the CDR3: TGTGCCAGCAGCGACCAACGGGGTGGGATCGAGACCCAGTACTTC.

This rearrangement joins TRBV7-3 to TRBJ2-6; D ambiguous. CDR3 length: 16 amino acids. V was cut by 3 bases and J by 0 bases, with 9 bases left in between. The V gene's germline CDR1 is SGHTA and CDR2 FQGTGA. CDR3 sequence reads: CASSLLQVSGANVLTF. The CDR3 DNA follows: TGTGCCAGCAGCTTGCTTCAGGTCTCTGGGGCCAACGTCCTGACTTTC.

The rearrangement links TRBV30 to TRBJ2-5; D is perhaps TRBD1 or TRBD2 (5 bases each). The CDR3 spans 16 residues. The germline CDR1 and CDR2 sequences are GTSNPN and SVGIG (reference sequence). Trimming removed 0 bases from V and 11 bases from J, with 25 bases in between. In nucleotides, the CDR3 is TGTGCCTGGAGTGTAAGTACCAGGGTGACGGATGGGGAGCAGTACTTC. It encodes CAWSVSTRVTDGEQYF.

The chain combines TRBV19 with TRBJ2-7, with D uncertain. The germline CDR1 and CDR2 sequences are LNHDA and SQIVND (reference sequence). Trimming removed 0 bases from V and 2 bases from J, with 11 bases in between. This CDR3 has 15 residues. In nucleotides, the CDR3 is TGTGCCAGTAGTATAGATCTGCAGGCAGCCTACGAGCAGTACTTC. This encodes CASSIDLQAAYEQYF.

Here the CDR3 reads CASSFSQGYKFYEQYF. The CDR3 coding sequence is TGTGCCAGCAGCTTCTCACAGGGCTACAAATTCTACGAGCAGTACTTC. The rearrangement links TRBV7-9 to TRBJ2-7; D may be TRBD1 (6 bases). This CDR3 has 16 residues. V was cut by 3 bases and J by 3 bases, with 18 bases left in between. CDR1 and CDR2 from the germline V gene are SEHNR and FQNEAQ (reference sequence).

V gene TRBV13 combines with J gene TRBJ2-5; possibly TRBD1 or TRBD2 for D (5 bases each). Germline CDR1 reads PRHDT; CDR2 reads FYEKMQ (reference sequence). V was cut by 5 bases and J by 1 base, with 11 bases left in between. This CDR3 comprises 14 residues. Here the CDR3 reads CASSGGGGQETQYF. CDR3 nucleotides: TGTGCCAGCAGCGGGGGTGGAGGCCAAGAGACCCAGTACTTC. The variable domain in full, completed from reference TRBV13 and TRBJ2-5, reads AAGVIQSPRHLIKEKRETATLKCYPIPRHDTVYWYQQGPGQDPQFLISFYEKMQSDKGSIPDRFSAQQFSDYHSELNMSSLELGDSALYFCASSGGGGQETQYFGPGTRLLVL.

The CDR3: CASSSAGWHYSPLHF. CDR3 sequence (DNA): TGTGCCAGCAGCTCCGCAGGGTGGCACTATTCACCCCTCCACTTT. The chain couples TRBV11-2 to TRBJ1-6; D is perhaps TRBD1 (5 bases). Per germline, CDR1 SGHAT and CDR2 FQNNGV. V was trimmed by 4 bases and J by 8 bases, leaving 15 bases between them. The length of the CDR3 is 15 residues.

CDR3 in amino acids: CASSAGTSTYEQYF. The CDR3, as DNA: TGTGCCAGCTCAGCCGGGACTAGCACCTACGAGCAGTACTTC. The rearrangement uses TRBV18 and TRBJ2-7; 9 nucleotides line up with TRBD2. The CDR3 runs to 14 residues. Per germline, CDR1 KGHSH and CDR2 LQKENI. V trimming: 5 bases; J trimming: 2 bases; junction bases outside the gene matches: 4.